The 20 T cell receptor beta chains reported below all come from one sample, sequenced in a study of cytomegalovirus exposure and HLA in healthy donors. The PCR made use of 60 Vbeta and 13 Jbeta primers. The method was immunoSEQ multiplex PCR; TCRdb's version includes in-frame clones alone and lacks a portion of them. The sample shows 120,000 to 150,000 clones, around 84% of them seen only once. The sequencing input was PBMCs. The receptors were sampled from a man between 40 and 49 years old in good health and CMV-seropositive.

The chain carries TRBV7-9 and TRBJ1-2; tentatively, D is TRBD1 (6 bases). The CDR3 spans 15 residues. CDR1 and CDR2 from the germline V gene are SEHNR and FQNEAQ (reference sequence). The V and J ends lost 0 bases and 0 bases respectively, with 8 bases between them. CDR3 coding DNA: TGTGCCAGCAGCTTAGCCGGACAGCCTAACTATGGCTACACCTTC. Translation: CASSLAGQPNYGYTF.

The chain uses TRBV27 and TRBJ1-1; D is unclear. CDR3 length: 13 residues. V gave up 2 bases and J gave up 4 bases, with 8 bases separating them. Germline CDR1 and CDR2: MNHEY and SMNVEV (reference sequence). The chain's CDR3 is CASSLGSTTEAFF. Here the CDR3 DNA reads TGTGCCAGCAGTTTAGGTAGTACCACTGAAGCTTTCTTT.

This clone was counted between two and nine times. V usage is TRBV6-5 and J usage is TRBJ1-2, with D possibly TRBD1 on 5 matching bases. The germline gives CDR1 MNHEY, CDR2 SVGAGI. The CDR3 covers 14 residues. V was pared by 0 bases and J by 8 bases, with 13 bases between. CDR3 bases: TGTGCCAGCAGTTACTCGATCCAGGGAGGAGGCTACACCTTC. Translated: CASSYSIQGGGYTF.

The rearrangement joins TRBV6-5 to TRBJ2-5; 8 bases align to TRBD1. The tail of the sequence fits TRBJ2-7 better, so the J call may be wrong. CDR1 and CDR2 from the germline V gene are MNHEY and SVGAGI. The CDR3 length is 15 residues. The CDR3 nucleotides read TGTGCCAGCCGTCTGACAGGGGCTAATTTCTACGAGCAGTACTTC. This translates into CASRLTGANFYEQYF.

A few counts support this clone. The V gene is TRBV2, the J gene TRBJ1-2; 11 nucleotides match TRBD1. Germline V lookup: CDR1 SNHLY, CDR2 FYNNEI. Unmatched junction bases numbered 7, after V lost 7 bases and J lost 3 bases. There are 15 residues in the CDR3. The CDR3 spells CASTSKGQGDYGYTF. The DNA of the CDR3 is TGTGCCAGCACCTCCAAGGGACAGGGGGACTATGGCTACACCTTC.

This chain joins TRBV2 and TRBJ2-3; D possibly corresponds to TRBD1 (6 bases). CDR3 length: 15 amino acids. With 7 bases removed from V and 1 base from J, the gap between germline ends came to 15 bases. CDR1 and CDR2 from the germline V gene are SNHLY and FYNNEI. CDR3 DNA: TGTGCCAGCAACTATCAGGGGACGGGCACAGATACGCAGTATTTT. Protein sequence: CASNYQGTGTDTQYF.

The rearrangement uses TRBV30 and TRBJ2-1; D uncertain. CDR3 length: 12 amino acids. The germline gives CDR1 GTSNPN, CDR2 SVGIG (reference sequence). V dropped 3 bases and J dropped 8 bases, with 11 bases sitting between them. CDR3 in amino acids: CAWSIASDEQFF. Written as DNA, the CDR3 is TGTGCCTGGAGCATTGCTTCGGATGAGCAGTTCTTC.

The gene calls are TRBV6-6 and TRBJ1-5, with TRBD1 identical over 8 bases. The V gene's germline CDR1 is MNHNY and CDR2 SVGAGI (reference sequence). V shed 4 bases, J shed 2 bases, and the junction held 7 bases outside the gene matches. The CDR3 is 16 residues long. CDR3 amino acids: CASSWTGPGGNQPQHF. As DNA, the CDR3 is TGTGCCAGCAGTTGGACAGGGCCAGGAGGCAATCAGCCCCAGCATTTT.

The rearrangement links TRBV30 to TRBJ1-1; D perhaps matches TRBD1 (6 bases). Per the germline V gene, CDR1 is GTSNPN and CDR2 is SVGIG (reference sequence). Trimming took 3 bases from V and 2 from J, leaving 10 bases between them. This CDR3 has 13 residues. The CDR3 nucleotides are TGTGCCTGGAGGGACAGTGTTAACACTGAAGCTTTCTTT. The encoded protein is CAWRDSVNTEAFF.

The V and J genes are TRBV4-2 and TRBJ2-7; 8 bases line up with TRBD2. The CDR3 is 15 amino acids. From germline, CDR1 is LGHNA and CDR2 YNFKEQ. With 0 bases clipped from V and 1 base from J, the junction kept 2 bases outside the gene matches. The CDR3 DNA follows: TGTGCCAGCAGCCAAGATACTAGCGGTTCCTACGAGCAGTACTTC. Translating gives CASSQDTSGSYEQYF.

The genes are TRBV5-1 and TRBJ2-2; TRBD2 matches 12 bases. The length of the CDR3 is 17 residues. Germline assignment: CDR1 SGHRS and CDR2 YFSETQ. V trimming: 4 bases; J trimming: 7 bases; junction bases outside the gene matches: 11. As DNA, the CDR3 is TGCGCCAGCAGCACCTCGTCTAGCGGGAGGGTTGGCGGGGAGCTGTTTTTT. Translating it yields CASSTSSSGRVGGELFF.

V usage is TRBV5-1 and J usage is TRBJ1-5; 8 bases match TRBD1. The junction had 3 bases not matched to a gene; V was cut back by 2 bases and J by 5 bases. The CDR3 runs 14 residues. Germline CDR1 and CDR2: SGHRS and YFSETQ. In DNA form, the CDR3 reads TGCGCCAGCAGCTTCGGACAGGGTGATCAGCCCCAGCATTTT. Amino acids: CASSFGQGDQPQHF. Variable domain in full (rest from reference TRBV5-1 and TRBJ1-5): KAGVTQTPRYLIKTRGQQVTLSCSPISGHRSVSWYQQTPGQGLQFLFEYFSETQRNKGNFPGRFSGRQFSNSRSEMNVSTLELGDSALYLCASSFGQGDQPQHFGDGTRLSIL.

V is TRBV29-1 and J is TRBJ1-2; 10 bases agree with TRBD1. V was clipped by 6 bases and J by 8 bases; unmatched bases: 9. Germline CDR1 is SQVTM and CDR2 is ANQGSEA. CDR3 size: 13 residues. CDR3 sequence reads: CSVGQGILIGYTF. DNA for the CDR3: TGCAGCGTGGGACAGGGGATTTTAATCGGCTACACCTTC.

The chain links TRBV11-3 to TRBJ2-2; D is unresolved. V lost 4 bases to trimming and J lost 3 bases, with 12 bases between them. Looked up from germline, CDR1 is SGHNT and CDR2 is YENEEA. The CDR3 is made up of 15 amino acids. In DNA form, the CDR3 reads TGTGCCAGCAGCTCGAAGGAAGAGGACACCGGGGAGCTGTTTTTT. It yields the protein CASSSKEEDTGELFF.

This clone was seen a single time. The genes are TRBV11-2 and TRBJ2-7, with a possible D match to TRBD1 (5 bases). Germline-derived CDR1 and CDR2 are SGHAT and FQNNGV. The CDR3 totals 14 residues. The ends were cut back, 3 bases at V and 6 bases at J, with 15 bases in the middle. CDR3 loop: CASSFQGVDFEQYF. The CDR3 coding sequence is TGTGCCAGCAGCTTTCAGGGTGTGGATTTCGAGCAGTACTTC. Combining the CDR3 with reference TRBV11-2 and TRBJ2-7 gives the whole variable domain EAGVAQSPRYKIIEKRQSVAFWCNPISGHATLYWYQQILGQGPKLLIQFQNNGVVDDSQLPKDRFSAERLKGVDSTLKIQPAKLEDSAVYLCASSFQGVDFEQYFGPGTRLTVT.

In DNA, the CDR3 is TGTGCCAGCTCACCCGGGACAGGGGAATGGCACACCTTC. It yields the protein CASSPGTGEWHTF. The rearrangement links TRBV18 to TRBJ1-2, with TRBD1 identical over 10 bases. Trimming removed 3 bases from V and 12 bases from J; junction bases left unmatched: 7. Germline V gene sequence: CDR1 KGHSH, CDR2 LQKENI. CDR3 length: 13 amino acids.

The V call is TRBV6-5, the J call TRBJ2-3, with 8 bases that match TRBD2. The CDR3 consists of 14 residues. The V gene's germline CDR1 is MNHEY and CDR2 SVGAGI. The V and J ends lost 6 bases and 0 bases, in that order; junction bases with no gene match: 2. The CDR3 is CASRLAVSTDTQYF. In DNA, the CDR3 is TGTGCCAGCAGACTAGCGGTTAGCACAGATACGCAGTATTTT.

V usage is TRBV2 and J usage is TRBJ2-3; D unclear. CDR1 is SNHLY and CDR2 is FYNNEI in the germline V gene. The CDR3 is made up of 11 amino acids. Trimming cost V 10 bases and J 6 bases, with 11 bases left between them. This CDR3 reads CATTERDTQYF. The CDR3, as DNA: TGTGCCACCACCGAGCGTGATACGCAGTATTTT.

The chain joins TRBV2 to TRBJ2-3; 10 positions match TRBD2. The V segment lost 2 bases and the J segment 5 bases; nucleotides outside the gene matches: 4. The CDR3 has 15 residues. Germline V gene data show CDR1 as SNHLY and CDR2 as FYNNEI. CDR3 in amino acids: CASSELAGVGDTQYF. The CDR3 nucleotides are TGTGCCAGCAGTGAACTAGCGGGAGTAGGAGATACGCAGTATTTT.

This chain joins TRBV5-1 and TRBJ2-5; tentatively, D is TRBD2 (7 bases). Germline V gives CDR1 SGHRS, CDR2 YFSETQ. With 2 bases removed from V and 1 base from J, the gap between germline ends came to 15 bases. The length of the CDR3 is 16 residues. CDR3 DNA: TGCGCCAGCAGCTTATGGGGCGGGGGCCCCCAAGAGACCCAGTACTTC. This codes for CASSLWGGGPQETQYF. The whole variable domain, remainder taken from reference TRBV5-1 and TRBJ2-5, is KAGVTQTPRYLIKTRGQQVTLSCSPISGHRSVSWYQQTPGQGLQFLFEYFSETQRNKGNFPGRFSGRQFSNSRSEMNVSTLELGDSALYLCASSLWGGGPQETQYFGPGTRLLVL.